These 10 T cell receptor beta chains were sequenced from one sample in a study of cytomegalovirus exposure and HLA in healthy donors (dated by TCRdb to the late 2010s). To prepare the library, the immunoSEQ multiplex PCR assay was applied. Here the immuneACCESS table is served through TCRdb, limited to in-frame sequences with V and J called. Missing clones are a known gap in these copies; in checked studies unresolved V genes cover under half, and the rest lacks a known reason. Here the sample has 90,000 or so clones; 85% occur a single time. The top ten clonotypes cover 20% to 25% of the sample. The sequenced sample consisted of PBMCs. These receptors originate from a man aged 18-30 years in good health and CMV-seropositive.

This clone appeared once. The chain carries TRBV6-1 and TRBJ2-7; TRBD1 aligns across 7 bases. With V trimmed by 4 bases and J by 2 bases, 2 bases remained unmatched. The CDR3 runs 13 residues. CDR1 and CDR2 from the germline V gene are MNHNS and SASEGT. In nucleotides, the CDR3 is TGTGCCAGCAGTGTCGACAGGGCCTACGAGCAGTACGTC. Translating it yields CASSVDRAYEQYV.

The chain has TRBV6-5 and TRBJ1-5; 7 bases match TRBD1. The CDR3 is made up of 14 amino acids. Trimming cost V 8 bases and J 5 bases; bases outside gene matches: 9. The germline gives CDR1 MNHEY, CDR2 SVGAGI. The chain's CDR3 is CASRTGAGHQPQHF. For the CDR3, the DNA is TGTGCCAGCCGCACAGGGGCCGGGCATCAGCCCCAGCATTTT.

CDR3 nucleotide sequence: TGTGCCAGCAGTGCCCGACAGGGGGAAGAGACCCAGTACTTC. Protein sequence: CASSARQGEETQYF. V usage is TRBV7-9 and J usage is TRBJ2-5; 9 nucleotides line up with TRBD1. Germline CDR1 and CDR2: SEHNR and FQNEAQ (reference sequence). The CDR3 length is 14 residues. Trimming at V came to 6 bases and at J to 3 bases, leaving 5 bases not matched to a gene. The whole variable domain, remainder taken from reference TRBV7-9 and TRBJ2-5, is DTGVSQNPRHKITKRGQNVTFRCDPISEHNRLYWYRQTLGQGPEFLTYFQNEAQLEKSRLLSDRFSAERPKGSFSTLEIQRTEQGDSAMYLCASSARQGEETQYFGPGTRLLVL.

The J gene is TRBJ2-1, the V gene TRBV27; D gene uncertain. This CDR3 has 16 residues. Germline V gene lookup returns CDR1 MNHEY and CDR2 SMNVEV (reference sequence). The V gene lost 6 bases and the J gene lost 0 bases, with 15 bases spanning the gap. The CDR3 is CASSITFSRSYNEQFF. Written as DNA, the CDR3 is TGTGCCAGCAGCATCACTTTTTCCCGCTCCTACAATGAGCAGTTCTTC.

The table lists this clone with a count of one. V is TRBV7-3 and J is TRBJ2-7; TRBD1 agrees at 8 bases. V was pared by 2 bases and J by 3 bases, with 12 bases of the junction left unmatched. The CDR3 length is 17 residues. In germline, CDR1 is SGHTA, CDR2 FQGTGA. CDR3: CASSLRDRRTNYYEQYV. CDR3 DNA: TGTGCCAGCAGCTTACGGGACAGGAGGACCAACTACTACGAGCAGTACGTC.

This sequence joins TRBV10-3 and TRBJ1-1; no reliable D call. Per the germline V gene, CDR1 is ENHRY and CDR2 is SYGVKD. The CDR3 contains 13 residues. Trimming shortened V by 4 bases and J by 3 bases, and 9 bases separated the two germline ends. As DNA, the CDR3 is TGTGCCATCAGTGTTTGGCCATACACTGAAGCTTTCTTT. It specifies CAISVWPYTEAFF.

Only a few counts were recorded for this clone. The rearrangement links TRBV4-1 to TRBJ1-5, with 8 bases identical to TRBD1. J was trimmed by 6 bases and V by 4 bases; bases with no gene match: 8. The V gene's germline CDR1 is MGHRA and CDR2 YSYEKL. The length of the CDR3 is 15 residues. CDR3 loop: CASSRGQGAGQPQHF. CDR3 coding DNA: TGCGCCAGCAGCCGTGGACAGGGCGCGGGTCAGCCCCAGCATTTT.

The chain couples TRBV5-4 to TRBJ1-5; TRBD1 matches 11 bases. CDR1 and CDR2 from the germline V gene are SGHNT and YYREEE (reference sequence). The V segment lost 4 bases and the J segment 5 bases; nucleotides outside the gene matches: 5. This CDR3 has 15 amino acids. DNA of the CDR3: TGTGCCAGCAGCCCCGGGACAGGGGGGGATCAGCCCCAGCATTTT. Translated: CASSPGTGGDQPQHF.

The chain combines TRBV30 with TRBJ2-7; 7 positions match TRBD2. The germline CDR1 and CDR2 sequences are GTSNPN and SVGIG (reference sequence). V gave up 2 bases and J gave up 3 bases; unmatched junction bases: 7. The CDR3 runs 14 residues. CDR3 loop: CAWSMASGIYEQYF. CDR3 in DNA: TGTGCCTGGAGTATGGCTAGCGGAATCTACGAGCAGTACTTC. Supplemented by reference TRBV30 and TRBJ2-7, the full variable domain reads SQTIHQWPATLVQPVGSPLSLECTVEGTSNPNLYWYRQAAGRGLQLLFYSVGIGQISSEVPQNLSASRPQDRQFILSSKKLLLSDSGFYLCAWSMASGIYEQYFGPGTRLTVT.

The chain joins TRBV30 to TRBJ2-1; D is possibly TRBD2 (6 bases). Germline CDR1 and CDR2: GTSNPN and SVGIG (reference sequence). The V and J ends lost 4 bases and 8 bases respectively, with 21 bases between them. This CDR3 has 15 residues. DNA for the CDR3: TGTGCCTGGATACAAGCGGGCATCGCGGGCGATGAGCAGTTCTTC. Translation: CAWIQAGIAGDEQFF.